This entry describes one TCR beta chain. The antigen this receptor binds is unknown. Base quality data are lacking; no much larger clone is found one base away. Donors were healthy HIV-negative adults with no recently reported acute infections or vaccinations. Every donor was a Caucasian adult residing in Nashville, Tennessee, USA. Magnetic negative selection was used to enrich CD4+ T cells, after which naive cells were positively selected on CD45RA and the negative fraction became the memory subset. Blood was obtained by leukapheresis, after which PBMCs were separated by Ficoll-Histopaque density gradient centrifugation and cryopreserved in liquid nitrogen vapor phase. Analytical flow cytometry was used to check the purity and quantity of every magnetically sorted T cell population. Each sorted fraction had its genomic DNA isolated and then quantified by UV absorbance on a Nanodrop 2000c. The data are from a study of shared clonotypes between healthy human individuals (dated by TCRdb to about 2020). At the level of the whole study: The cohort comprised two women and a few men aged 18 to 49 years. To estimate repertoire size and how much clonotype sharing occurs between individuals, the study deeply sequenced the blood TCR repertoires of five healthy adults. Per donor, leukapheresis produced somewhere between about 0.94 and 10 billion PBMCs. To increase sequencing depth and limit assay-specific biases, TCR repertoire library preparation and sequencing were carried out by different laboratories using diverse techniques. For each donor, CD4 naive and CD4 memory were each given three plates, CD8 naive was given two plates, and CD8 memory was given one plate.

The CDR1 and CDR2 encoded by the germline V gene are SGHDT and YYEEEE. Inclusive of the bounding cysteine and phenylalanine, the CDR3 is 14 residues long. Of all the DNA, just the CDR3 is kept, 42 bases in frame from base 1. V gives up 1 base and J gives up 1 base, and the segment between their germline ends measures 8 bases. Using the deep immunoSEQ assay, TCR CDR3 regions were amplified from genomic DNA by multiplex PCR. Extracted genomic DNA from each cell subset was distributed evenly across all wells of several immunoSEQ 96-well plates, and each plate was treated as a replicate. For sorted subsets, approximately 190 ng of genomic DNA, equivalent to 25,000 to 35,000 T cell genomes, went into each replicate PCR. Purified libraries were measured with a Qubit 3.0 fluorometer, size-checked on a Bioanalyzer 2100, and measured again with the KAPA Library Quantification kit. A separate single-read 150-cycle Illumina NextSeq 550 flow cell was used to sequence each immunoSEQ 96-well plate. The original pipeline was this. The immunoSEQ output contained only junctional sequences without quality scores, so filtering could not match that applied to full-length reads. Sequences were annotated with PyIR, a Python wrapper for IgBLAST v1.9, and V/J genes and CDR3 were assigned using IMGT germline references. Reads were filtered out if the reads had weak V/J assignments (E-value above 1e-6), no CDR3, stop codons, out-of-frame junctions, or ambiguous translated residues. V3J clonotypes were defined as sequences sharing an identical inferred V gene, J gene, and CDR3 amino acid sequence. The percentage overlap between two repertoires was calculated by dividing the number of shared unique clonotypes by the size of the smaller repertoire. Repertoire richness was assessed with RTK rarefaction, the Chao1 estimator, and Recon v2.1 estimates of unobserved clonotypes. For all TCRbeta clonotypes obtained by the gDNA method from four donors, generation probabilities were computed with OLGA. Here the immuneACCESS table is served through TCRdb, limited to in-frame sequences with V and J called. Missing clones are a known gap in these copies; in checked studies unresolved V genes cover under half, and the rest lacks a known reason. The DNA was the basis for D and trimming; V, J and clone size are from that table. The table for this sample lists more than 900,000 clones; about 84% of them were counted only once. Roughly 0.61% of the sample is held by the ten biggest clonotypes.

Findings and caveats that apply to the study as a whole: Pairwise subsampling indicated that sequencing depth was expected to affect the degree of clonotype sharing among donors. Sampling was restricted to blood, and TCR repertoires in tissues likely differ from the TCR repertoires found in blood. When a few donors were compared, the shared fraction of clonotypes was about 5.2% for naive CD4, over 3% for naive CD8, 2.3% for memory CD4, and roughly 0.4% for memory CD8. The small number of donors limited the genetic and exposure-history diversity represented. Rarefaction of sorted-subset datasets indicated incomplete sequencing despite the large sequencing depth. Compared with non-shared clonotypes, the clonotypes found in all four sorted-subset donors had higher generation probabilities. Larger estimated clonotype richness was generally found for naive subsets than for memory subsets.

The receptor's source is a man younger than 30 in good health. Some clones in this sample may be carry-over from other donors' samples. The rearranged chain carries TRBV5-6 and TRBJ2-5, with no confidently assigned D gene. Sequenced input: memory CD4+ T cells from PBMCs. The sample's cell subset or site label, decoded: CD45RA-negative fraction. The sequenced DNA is TGTGCCAGCAGCTTGTTAACGTCCCAAGAGACCCAGTACTTC. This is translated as CASSLLTSQETQYF.